A selection of T cell receptor beta chains follows, all from one sample in a study of metastatic and nonmetastatic thyroid tumors. TCRdb redid the clone calls on the PCR reads using MiXCR. This table holds about 19,000 clones, 34% found once. The sample consisted of tumor tissue. Receptors originate from a male donor with papillary thyroid cancer or a benign thyroid nodule (not recorded which). Some clones in this sample may be carry-over from other donors' samples. Each CDR3 is given without its conserved first and last residue.

V gene: TRBV30; CDR3 protein: AWSGRTGTTYEQY
V gene: TRBV24-1; CDR3 protein: ATSDLQGNTGELF
V gene: TRBV9; CDR3 protein: ASSGGGLEQY
V gene: TRBV5-1; CDR3 protein: ASSLVGSRTPTDTQY
V gene: TRBV20-1; CDR3 protein: SARDKPTDSYGYT
V gene: TRBV4-1; CDR3 protein: ASSTGGKAF
V gene: TRBV5-6; CDR3 protein: ATKDSNASPLH
V gene: TRBV6-2/TRBV6-3; CDR3 protein: ASSYWARDTEAF
V gene: TRBV7-9; CDR3 protein: ASSLDTQYQETQY
V gene: TRBV5-1; CDR3 protein: ASSLDGLNTGAF
V gene: TRBV30; CDR3 protein: AWSIQGYEQY
V gene: TRBV6-1; CDR3 protein: ASSGPGRQRVVYEQF
V gene: TRBV20-1; CDR3 protein: SAGRPVLERGYT
V gene: TRBV4-1; CDR3 protein: ASREGPTGELF
V gene: TRBV28; CDR3 protein: ASTETGPNEKLF
V gene: TRBV7-2; CDR3 protein: ASSFGQGGFYEQY